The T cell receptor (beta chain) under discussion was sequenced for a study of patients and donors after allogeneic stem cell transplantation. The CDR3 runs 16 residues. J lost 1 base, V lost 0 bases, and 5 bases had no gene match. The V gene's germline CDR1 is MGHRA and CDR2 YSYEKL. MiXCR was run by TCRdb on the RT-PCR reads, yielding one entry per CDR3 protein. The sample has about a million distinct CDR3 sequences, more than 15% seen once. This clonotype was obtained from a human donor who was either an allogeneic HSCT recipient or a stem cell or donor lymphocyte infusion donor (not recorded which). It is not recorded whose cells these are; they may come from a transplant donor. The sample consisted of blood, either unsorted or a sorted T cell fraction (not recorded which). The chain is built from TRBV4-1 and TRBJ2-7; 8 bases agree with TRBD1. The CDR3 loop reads CASSQDLDRGSYEQYF. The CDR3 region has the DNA TGCGCCAGCAGCCAAGATCTTGACAGGGGTTCCTACGAGCAGTACTTC.